These 23 T cell receptor beta chains originate from one sample sequenced in a study of technical replicates of blood from several donors. Clones were read by immunoSEQ multiplex PCR, and TCRdb kept only the in-frame ones, dropping some. The sample records 75,000 to 100,000 clones, around 94% being singletons. Sequencing input: T cells isolated from PBMCs. Receptors originate from a human donor in good health.

J is TRBJ2-2 and V is TRBV2; 11 bases line up with TRBD2. The CDR3 covers 16 residues. Germline V lookup: CDR1 SNHLY, CDR2 FYNNEI. Unmatched junction bases numbered 4, after V lost 7 bases and J lost 0 bases. CDR3 sequence reads: CASKLSGRANTGELFF. The DNA of the CDR3 is TGTGCCAGCAAGCTTAGCGGGAGGGCGAACACCGGGGAGCTGTTTTTT.

This rearrangement joins TRBV6-5 to TRBJ1-5; D call uncertain. This CDR3 has 16 residues. V lost 2 bases and J lost 2, with 13 bases in between. Per germline, CDR1 MNHEY and CDR2 SVGAGI. CDR3 sequence (DNA): TGTGCCAGCAGTTACCTCTACCCACCCGGCAATCAGCCCCAGCATTTT. As protein: CASSYLYPPGNQPQHF.

CDR3 in amino acids: CASSLAMSGQYSYEQYF. The CDR3 DNA reads as TGTGCCAGCAGCTTAGCAATGTCAGGGCAGTACTCCTACGAGCAGTACTTC. The chain is built from TRBV7-2 and TRBJ2-7, with TRBD1 as a possible D gene (5 bases). Germline CDR1 reads SGHTA; CDR2 reads FQGNSA. The CDR3 is 17 residues long. Trimming took off 0 bases at V and 0 bases at J, with 15 bases between the two ends.

The chain uses TRBV6-1 and TRBJ1-1, with D tentatively TRBD1 (6 bases). Germline V lookup: CDR1 MNHNS, CDR2 SASEGT. The CDR3 spans 15 residues. The germline V and J ends were trimmed by 7 bases and 1 base, with 16 bases remaining between them. CDR3 sequence reads: CASTEGEGENTEAFF. As DNA, the CDR3 is TGTGCCAGCACTGAGGGTGAGGGGGAGAACACTGAAGCTTTCTTT.

This clone was counted a single time. The J gene is TRBJ1-2, the V gene TRBV29-1; TRBD1 matches 7 bases. This CDR3 is built from 20 residues. Per the germline V gene, CDR1 is SQVTM and CDR2 is ANQGSEA. Trimming at V came to 4 bases and at J to 3 bases, leaving 26 bases not matched to a gene. In DNA form, the CDR3 reads TGCAGCGTTGGACCCGCACCGAGTCTAATACTACAGGGGACCTACTATGGCTACACCTTC. It encodes CSVGPAPSLILQGTYYGYTF. Using reference TRBV29-1 and TRBJ1-2 for the parts outside the CDR3, the full variable domain is SAVISQKPSRDICQRGTSLTIQCQVDSQVTMMFWYRQQPGQSLTLIATANQGSEATYESGFVIDKFPISRPNLTFSTLTVSNMSPEDSSIYLCSVGPAPSLILQGTYYGYTFGSGTRLTVV.

This chain uses TRBV28 with TRBJ2-7; maybe TRBD2 (5 bases). The CDR3 loop spans 14 amino acids. V dropped 1 base and J dropped 2 bases, with 9 bases sitting between them. CDR1 and CDR2 from the germline V gene are MDHEN and SYDVKM. The CDR3 sequence is CASSLSGETYEQYF. CDR3 DNA sequence: TGTGCCAGCAGTTTATCCGGGGAAACCTACGAGCAGTACTTC.

Here the CDR3 DNA reads TGTGCCAGCAGTATCCGTAGCAATCAGCCCCAGCATTTT. It yields the protein CASSIRSNQPQHF. The chain employs TRBV28 and TRBJ1-5, with D unresolved. Deletions cut 5 bases from V and 0 bases from J, with 5 bases between. Germline CDR1 is MDHEN and CDR2 is SYDVKM. The CDR3 contains 13 residues. The variable domain in full, completed from reference TRBV28 and TRBJ1-5, reads DVKVTQSSRYLVKRTGEKVFLECVQDMDHENMFWYRQDPGLGLRLIYFSYDVKMKEKGDIPEGYSVSREKKERFSLILESASTNQTSMYLCASSIRSNQPQHFGDGTRLSIL.

V and J are TRBV9 and TRBJ1-3; no firm D call. Per the germline V gene, CDR1 is SGDLS and CDR2 is YYNGEE. Trimming removed 0 bases from V and 0 bases from J, with 7 bases in between. The CDR3 extends over 15 amino acids. The CDR3 bases are TGTGCCAGCAGCGTAGACACCAACTCTGGAAACACCATATATTTT. It translates to CASSVDTNSGNTIYF.

The chain employs TRBV7-9 and TRBJ2-7, with 8 bases fitting TRBD1. Germline assignment: CDR1 SEHNR and CDR2 FQNEAQ (reference sequence). This CDR3 contains 15 residues. V trimming: 6 bases; J trimming: 3 bases; junction bases outside the gene matches: 10. The CDR3: CASSIPGQGSYEQYF. The CDR3 bases are TGTGCCAGCAGTATACCAGGACAGGGTAGCTACGAGCAGTACTTC.

This clone has just a few counts. The rearrangement uses TRBV2 and TRBJ2-6; D may be TRBD1 (5 bases). The CDR3 length is 16 residues. V shed 4 bases and J shed 0 bases, with 10 bases lying between them. CDR1 and CDR2 (germline): SNHLY, FYNNEI. The chain's CDR3 is CASSAGPISGANVLTF. For the CDR3, the DNA is TGTGCCAGCAGTGCAGGGCCGATCTCTGGGGCCAACGTCCTGACTTTC.

The chain links TRBV7-9 to TRBJ2-5; tentatively, D is TRBD2 (6 bases). The CDR3 is 14 residues long. The V end was cut by 2 bases, the J end by 1 base, with 8 bases between. The germline CDR1 and CDR2 sequences are SEHNR and FQNEAQ (reference sequence). For the CDR3, the DNA is TGTGCCAGCAGCTTATGGGGAGGCCAAGAGACCCAGTACTTC. It codes for CASSLWGGQETQYF.

The chain is built from TRBV5-5 and TRBJ1-1; the D gene is possibly TRBD1 (6 bases). Trimming took off 3 bases at V and 8 bases at J, with 14 bases between the two ends. Per germline, CDR1 SGHKS and CDR2 YYEKEE (reference sequence). The CDR3 runs 13 residues. The CDR3 reads CASSSVGQPEAFF. CDR3 nucleotide sequence: TGTGCCAGCAGCTCGGTCGGACAGCCCGAAGCTTTCTTT.

This chain joins TRBV23-1 and TRBJ2-7, with TRBD1 matching 8 bases. TRBV23-1 is an ORF, with its function uncertain. The V segment lost 6 bases and the J segment 0 bases; nucleotides outside the gene matches: 4. The CDR3 contains 14 residues. DNA for the CDR3: TGCGCCAGCAGCACAGGGGGACTCTCCTACGAGCAGTACTTC. As protein: CASSTGGLSYEQYF.

This clone was picked up one time. V usage is TRBV9 and J usage is TRBJ2-1; D may be TRBD2 (7 bases). The V and J ends lost 3 bases and 15 bases respectively, with 19 bases between them. CDR1 is SGDLS, CDR2 YYNGEE, per germline. This CDR3 contains 13 residues. The CDR3 DNA reads TGTGCCAGCAGCGCCCCAGAGGGGGGGGCAGCGTTCTTC. This translates into CASSAPEGGAAFF.

In its sample, this clone was seen once. CDR3 sequence: CASSDTGGAGANVLTF. The DNA for the CDR3 is TGTGCCAGTAGTGACACAGGGGGGGCAGGGGCCAACGTCCTGACTTTC. The J gene is TRBJ2-6, the V gene TRBV19; weak D call: TRBD1 (8 bases). V was pared by 5 bases and J by 4 bases, with 15 bases between. From germline, CDR1 is LNHDA and CDR2 SQIVND (reference sequence). This CDR3 has 16 amino acids.

The chain carries TRBV18 and TRBJ1-4, with D tentatively TRBD1 (6 bases). Looked up from germline, CDR1 is KGHSH and CDR2 is LQKENI. The CDR3 totals 14 residues. V was trimmed by 6 bases and J by 5 bases, leaving 13 bases between them. CDR3 sequence: CASSPDRLNEKLFF. The CDR3 nucleotides are TGTGCCAGCTCCCCGGACAGACTAAATGAAAAACTGTTTTTT.

The V and J genes are TRBV25-1 and TRBJ2-1; TRBD2 is a possible D gene (6 bases). The CDR3 totals 16 residues. Trimming removed 4 bases from V and 5 bases from J, with 18 bases in between. Germline CDR1 reads MGHDK; CDR2 reads SYGVNS. The CDR3 protein is CASSGAGPEENNEQFF. Here the CDR3 DNA reads TGTGCCAGCAGTGGGGCGGGACCGGAGGAGAACAATGAGCAGTTCTTC.

The chain carries TRBV29-1 and TRBJ2-5; TRBD1 aligns across 7 bases. Germline CDR1 is SQVTM and CDR2 is ANQGSEA. The CDR3 is made up of 12 amino acids. V lost 4 bases and J lost 5; bases outside the gene matches: 4. Written as DNA, the CDR3 is TGCAGCGTTGCGGGGACAGTGGAGACCCAGTACTTC. Its protein is CSVAGTVETQYF.

V and J are TRBV5-1 and TRBJ1-2, with 9 bases identical to TRBD1. The V and J ends lost 4 bases and 6 bases, in that order; junction bases with no gene match: 13. The CDR3 is made up of 16 amino acids. CDR1 and CDR2 (germline): SGHRS, YFSETQ. The DNA for the CDR3 is TGCGCCAGCAGCCCCACCTTGACAGGGGGATTGAATGGCTACACCTTC. It yields the protein CASSPTLTGGLNGYTF.

This clone was found once. V is TRBV28 and J is TRBJ1-1; 8 bases align to TRBD1. The CDR3 has 14 amino acids. CDR1 MDHEN and CDR2 SYDVKM come from the germline V gene. The trim removed 5 bases at V and 7 bases at J, leaving 9 bases unmatched. CDR3 DNA: TGTGCCAGCAGTACGCGACAGGGGAGGAATGAAGCTTTCTTT. It yields the protein CASSTRQGRNEAFF.

The genes are TRBV27 and TRBJ2-7, with 8 bases that match TRBD1. This CDR3 comprises 14 residues. Germline V gene sequence: CDR1 MNHEY, CDR2 SMNVEV (reference sequence). J lost 3 bases, V lost 6 bases, and 7 bases had no gene match. Here the CDR3 reads CASSAGTGIYEQYF. CDR3 coding DNA: TGTGCCAGCAGCGCCGGGACAGGAATCTACGAGCAGTACTTC.

About this clone: Other DNA sequences within the sample encode an identical CDR3. The chain uses TRBV30 and TRBJ2-5; 8 bases match TRBD1. This CDR3 is built from 13 residues. In germline, CDR1 is GTSNPN, CDR2 SVGIG (reference sequence). V trimming: 0 bases; J trimming: 3 bases; junction bases outside the gene matches: 0. The DNA of the CDR3 is TGTGCCTGGAGTGTACAGGGGGAAGAGACCCAGTACTTC. Translation gives CAWSVQGEETQYF. Full variable domain (remainder filled in from reference TRBV30 and TRBJ2-5): SQTIHQWPATLVQPVGSPLSLECTVEGTSNPNLYWYRQAAGRGLQLLFYSVGIGQISSEVPQNLSASRPQDRQFILSSKKLLLSDSGFYLCAWSVQGEETQYFGPGTRLLVL.

The gene calls are TRBV7-2 and TRBJ2-2; TRBD2 matches at 8 bases. The CDR3 extends over 16 amino acids. The germline gives CDR1 SGHTA, CDR2 FQGNSA. V was pared by 6 bases and J by 0 bases, with 6 bases of the junction left unmatched. The DNA for the CDR3 is TGTGCCAGCAGATTATTTAGCGGGGCGAACACCGGGGAGCTGTTTTTT. Protein: CASRLFSGANTGELFF.